These 20 T cell receptor beta chains were all obtained from the same sample, sequenced in a study of T cell clonotyping in hematopoietic cell transplantation. Method: immunoSEQ multiplex PCR; TCRdb's copy keeps in-frame clones and lacks some. The table has approximately 12,000 clones, 70% to 80% seen once. Sequencing was performed on peripheral blood mononuclear cells, taken 180 days after allogeneic stem cell transplant. The origin of the receptors is a male patient aged 60-70 years who had an allogeneic stem cell transplant from an unrelated donor, so the T cells may come from the graft donor. Some clones in this sample may be carry-over from other donors' samples.

The rearrangement uses TRBV4-1 and TRBJ2-7; a possible D gene is TRBD2 (6 bases). The CDR3 consists of 16 residues. Germline V gives CDR1 MGHRA, CDR2 YSYEKL. Trimming cost V 3 bases and J 4 bases, with 19 bases left between them. The CDR3 DNA reads TGCGCCAGCAGCCATCAACCCGGGACTCCGGTGTACGAGCAGTACTTC. Residues: CASSHQPGTPVYEQYF.

V is TRBV5-1 and J is TRBJ2-5; D not resolved. Trimming removed 0 bases from V and 2 bases from J, with 8 bases in between. CDR1 SGHRS and CDR2 YFSETQ come from the germline V gene. The CDR3 sequence is 14 residues long. The CDR3 bases are TGCGCCAGCAGCTTGGGCCAGGTTCAAGAGACCCAGTACTTC. Translated, it gives CASSLGQVQETQYF.

The rearrangement joins TRBV5-4 to TRBJ2-5; 12 bases are shared with TRBD2. The V gene end was trimmed by 4 bases and the J gene end by 2 bases; junction bases not matched to a gene: 3. The germline gives CDR1 SGHNT, CDR2 YYREEE (reference sequence). The CDR3 has 15 amino acids. CDR3 amino acids: CASSAGLAGQETQYF. CDR3 DNA sequence: TGTGCCAGCAGCGCAGGACTAGCGGGGCAAGAGACCCAGTACTTC. The full variable domain, completed using reference TRBV5-4 and TRBJ2-5, is ETGVTQSPTHLIKTRGQQVTLRCSSQSGHNTVSWYQQALGQGPQFIFQYYREEENGRGNFPPRFSGLQFPNYSSELNVNALELDDSALYLCASSAGLAGQETQYFGPGTRLLVL.

The V and J genes are TRBV4-2 and TRBJ2-7, with 7 bases that match TRBD2. The trim removed 4 bases at V and 2 bases at J, leaving 5 bases unmatched. This CDR3 spans 14 amino acids. Looked up from germline, CDR1 is LGHNA and CDR2 is YNFKEQ. The CDR3 coding sequence is TGTGCCAGCAGCCCCCAGCGGGGCGCCTACGAGCAGTACTTC. Its translation: CASSPQRGAYEQYF.

The chain recombines TRBV5-4 with TRBJ2-1; TRBD2 aligns across 8 bases. V shed 3 bases and J 2 bases; nucleotides not matched to a gene: 7. CDR3 length equals 16 residues. Germline V gene lookup returns CDR1 SGHNT and CDR2 YYREEE (reference sequence). Written as DNA, the CDR3 is TGTGCCAGCAGCTCCCTAGCGGGTCTTACCTACAATGAGCAGTTCTTC. It is translated as CASSSLAGLTYNEQFF.

The rearrangement uses TRBV7-2 and TRBJ2-3; either TRBD1 or TRBD2 may supply D (5 bases each). The germline V gene has CDR1 SGHTA and CDR2 FQGNSA. Trimming left V 1 base short and J 5 bases short, with 16 bases between. The CDR3 sequence is 16 residues long. The CDR3 sequence is CASSLDSGPLRDTQYF. For the CDR3, the DNA is TGTGCCAGCAGCTTAGATTCGGGACCCTTAAGAGATACGCAGTATTTT.

This chain connects TRBV13 to TRBJ1-2; a possible D gene is TRBD1 (5 bases). CDR3 length: 14 amino acids. Trimming took off 3 bases at V and 6 bases at J, with 14 bases between the two ends. Germline values: CDR1 PRHDT, CDR2 FYEKMQ (reference sequence). CDR3 DNA: TGTGCCAGCAGCTTGGAGGGGATCTGGGATGGCTACACCTTC. Translation: CASSLEGIWDGYTF.

The chain couples TRBV9 to TRBJ2-5, with D possibly called TRBD1 or TRBD2 (5 bases each). Between the trimmed V and J ends, which lost 3 bases and 7 bases, there was a span of 19 bases. Per germline, CDR1 SGDLS and CDR2 YYNGEE. The length of the CDR3 is 15 residues. This CDR3 reads CASSALPGPQATQYF. CDR3 DNA sequence: TGTGCCAGCAGCGCCCTCCCGGGACCCCAGGCGACCCAGTACTTC.

The chain combines TRBV28 with TRBJ1-1; 7 bases match TRBD1. Germline lookup yields CDR1 MDHEN and CDR2 SYDVKM. The trim removed 6 bases at V and 0 bases at J, leaving 4 bases unmatched. The length of the CDR3 is 14 residues. CDR3 residues: CASSRGQVNTEAFF. Here the CDR3 DNA reads TGTGCCAGCAGCCGTGGACAGGTGAACACTGAAGCTTTCTTT.

The chain couples TRBV29-1 to TRBJ1-4; D might be TRBD1 (5 bases). Trimming left V 3 bases short and J 8 bases short, with 10 bases between. Germline loops: CDR1 SQVTM, CDR2 ANQGSEA. This CDR3 comprises 12 residues. The CDR3 here is CSVEMGREKLFF. The CDR3 DNA is TGCAGCGTTGAGATGGGACGAGAAAAACTGTTTTTT. The full variable domain, its missing parts supplied by reference TRBV29-1 and TRBJ1-4, is SAVISQKPSRDICQRGTSLTIQCQVDSQVTMMFWYRQQPGQSLTLIATANQGSEATYESGFVIDKFPISRPNLTFSTLTVSNMSPEDSSIYLCSVEMGREKLFFGSGTQLSVL.

This sequence joins TRBV6-5 and TRBJ1-5, with 7 bases matching TRBD1. V trimming: 4 bases; J trimming: 5 bases; junction bases outside the gene matches: 11. Germline assignment: CDR1 MNHEY and CDR2 SVGAGI. CDR3 length: 16 amino acids. The CDR3 region has the DNA TGTGCCAGCAGTTCAGACAGGGTACCCCCTCATCAGCCCCAGCATTTT. Amino acid sequence: CASSSDRVPPHQPQHF.

V usage is TRBV4-1 and J usage is TRBJ2-7; perhaps D is TRBD1 or TRBD2 (5 bases each). Germline CDR1 reads MGHRA; CDR2 reads YSYEKL. V was pared by 1 base and J by 3 bases, with 10 bases between. This CDR3 comprises 14 residues. The CDR3 reads CASSQVRGVYEQYF. For the CDR3, the DNA is TGCGCCAGCAGCCAAGTCCGAGGGGTCTACGAGCAGTACTTC.

This clone was counted once. This chain joins TRBV6-6 and TRBJ1-1; D is uncertain. Germline V gene data show CDR1 as MNHNY and CDR2 as SVGAGI (reference sequence). This CDR3 comprises 12 residues. Trimming stripped 6 bases from V and 0 bases from J, with 5 bases between. CDR3 sequence (DNA): TGTGCCAGCAGCCGGATGAACACTGAAGCTTTCTTT. Its translation is CASSRMNTEAFF.

The rearrangement uses TRBV29-1 and TRBJ2-7; 7 nucleotides agree with TRBD2. After removal of 3 bases from V and 12 bases from J, the junction contained 11 bases not matched to a gene. This CDR3 comprises 12 residues. The germline CDR1 and CDR2 sequences are SQVTM and ANQGSEA. The CDR3 loop reads CSVDADSGTTYF. CDR3 DNA: TGCAGCGTTGACGCGGATTCCGGGACTACGTACTTC.

The chain links TRBV7-2 to TRBJ1-5; 7 bases are a match to TRBD1. This CDR3 comprises 13 residues. V gave up 3 bases and J gave up 5 bases; unmatched junction bases: 1. The germline CDR1 and CDR2 sequences are SGHTA and FQGNSA. CDR3 in amino acids: CASSLTGYQPQHF. The CDR3 coding sequence is TGTGCCAGCAGCTTGACAGGGTATCAGCCCCAGCATTTT.

The chain has TRBV6-6 and TRBJ1-2; the D is unclear. The CDR3 consists of 13 residues. Germline CDR1 reads MNHNY; CDR2 reads SVGAGI (reference sequence). V dropped 5 bases and J dropped 2 bases, with 9 bases sitting between them. The CDR3 nucleotides read TGTGCCAGCAGTCCGACGGGGAACTATGGCTACACCTTC. It is translated as CASSPTGNYGYTF.

The V call is TRBV5-1, the J call TRBJ2-5; a weak D match, TRBD1 (6 bases). Germline-derived CDR1 and CDR2 are SGHRS and YFSETQ. Trimming pared 4 bases from V and 4 bases from J, leaving 20 bases between. This CDR3 contains 16 residues. In DNA, the CDR3 is TGCGCCAGCAGCGTGGGGGCTAGCACCGGAGGAGAGACCCAGTACTTC. Its protein is CASSVGASTGGETQYF.

The chain links TRBV19 to TRBJ2-2; D is possibly TRBD1 (6 bases). In germline, CDR1 is LNHDA, CDR2 SQIVND (reference sequence). The V gene lost 10 bases and the J gene lost 2 bases, with 26 bases spanning the gap. The CDR3 runs to 18 residues. Here the CDR3 reads CATKGDGGPLLNTGELFF. The CDR3 nucleotides read TGTGCCACCAAGGGTGATGGGGGCCCCCTCTTAAACACCGGGGAGCTGTTTTTT.

The rearrangement joins TRBV19 to TRBJ2-7, with no clear D. This CDR3 region has 14 residues. Germline CDR1 reads LNHDA; CDR2 reads SQIVND (reference sequence). V was trimmed by 2 bases and J by 0 bases, leaving 8 bases between them. CDR3 nucleotides: TGTGCCAGTAGTATAATAGCAAGCTCCTACGAGCAGTACTTC. Protein: CASSIIASSYEQYF.

The V and J genes are TRBV9 and TRBJ1-2; a possible D gene is TRBD1 (5 bases). CDR3 length: 14 amino acids. Germline CDR1 is SGDLS and CDR2 is YYNGEE. The germline V and J ends were trimmed by 1 base and 4 bases, with 11 bases remaining between them. The CDR3 loop is CASSVSTGGYGYTF. CDR3 coding DNA: TGTGCCAGCAGCGTATCAACAGGTGGCTATGGCTACACCTTC.